This T cell receptor beta chain comes out of a study of cytomegalovirus exposure and HLA in healthy donors. As for this clone: The target antigen is unknown.

Study-level results: TCR beta V- and J-gene trimming, according to a later analysis, was linked to a missense DCLRE1C variant.

Healthy bone marrow donors made up the donor group. Germline V gene sequence: CDR1 SGHNT, CDR2 YYREEE (reference sequence). The V and J ends lost 4 bases and 4 bases respectively, with 14 bases between them. CDR3 length: 14 residues. Researchers ran the PCR with 60 Vbeta and 13 Jbeta primers. TCRdb keeps only in-frame clones here, not all; method: immunoSEQ multiplex PCR. The sample carries some 180,000 clones, around 85% recorded once. The chain couples TRBV5-4 to TRBJ1-1; maybe TRBD1 (5 bases). The sequence came from a woman aged 45-65 years in good health and CMV-seronegative. Sequencing input: PBMCs. The CDR3 sequence: CASSTGGGGTEAFF. For the CDR3, the DNA is TGTGCCAGCAGCACGGGCGGGGGAGGCACTGAAGCTTTCTTT.